This T cell receptor (beta chain) was retrieved from a study of cytomegalovirus exposure and HLA in healthy donors. Germline V gene sequence: CDR1 MNHEY, CDR2 SMNVEV (reference sequence). V shed 0 bases and J 0 bases; nucleotides not matched to a gene: 8. The length of the CDR3 is 18 residues. Regarding the study as a whole: A classifier reportedly called cytomegalovirus status with high sensitivity and specificity. In an earlier analysis, most TCR beta V segments were productive about 87% or about 30% of the time.

As to this clone: What it binds is not known.

Primers: 60 Vbeta forward and 13 Jbeta reverse. TCRdb keeps only in-frame clones here, not all; method: immunoSEQ multiplex PCR. The table has approximately 68,000 clones, around 75% seen once. The origin of this receptor is a woman in her 30s in good health and CMV-seropositive. The specimen was PBMCs. The V call is TRBV27, the J call TRBJ2-3, with 8 nucleotides matching TRBD2. Here the CDR3 reads CASSLSLLAALSTDTQYF. DNA of the CDR3: TGTGCCAGCAGTTTATCGCTACTAGCGGCCCTAAGCACAGATACGCAGTATTTT.